A selection of T cell receptor beta chains follows, all from one sample in a study of blood T cells in healthy people across ages. TCRdb reanalysed the 5' RACE reads using MiXCR and keeps one entry per CDR3 protein. In the table there are 750,000 to 950,000 distinct CDR3 sequences, 25% to 35% of which are singletons. The same sample was also used in a study of T cells of mothers and their children.

The sample comprised blood. The receptors come from a middle-aged woman in good health. CDR3s include the opening cysteine and the closing phenylalanine or tryptophan. Each record gives: clone size, D gene, V gene, J gene, CDR3 protein, CDR3 DNA. The D gene is left open where the match is weak. The size of a clone is reported for some rows only, either as once, few or many, or as a class for expanded clones.

few,TRBD1,TRBV5-5,TRBJ1-5,CASSSGLRWTGVPRGQPQHF,TGTGCCAGCAGCTCCGGTTTGCGTTGGACAGGGGTCCCGAGGGGGCAGCCCCAGCATTTT
.,.,TRBV18,TRBJ1-6,CVSSPGAQGNSPLHF,TGTGTCAGCTCACCAGGGGCACAGGGCAATTCACCCCTCCACTTT
many,.,TRBV5-1,TRBJ1-4,CASSVWGGEKLFF,TGCGCCAGCAGCGTGTGGGGAGGGGAAAAACTGTTTTTT
few,.,TRBV7-3,TRBJ2-1,CASSLGHYNEQFF,TGTGCCAGCAGCTTAGGCCATTACAATGAGCAGTTCTTC
.,.,TRBV20-1,TRBJ2-1,CSARSWVIGRGTGRDNEQFF,TGCAGTGCTAGATCGTGGGTCATCGGGCGCGGGACCGGACGGGACAATGAGCAGTTCTTC
many,.,TRBV4-2,TRBJ2-1,CASSQVEGDSVRGNEQFF,TGTGCCAGCAGCCAAGTCGAGGGGGACTCCGTGAGGGGCAATGAGCAGTTCTTC
many,.,TRBV24-1,TRBJ2-5,CATSEGYEETQYF,TGTGCCACCAGTGAAGGGTACGAGGAGACCCAGTACTTC
few,.,TRBV12-3/TRBV12-4,TRBJ2-2,CASSLEFYTGELFF,TGTGCCAGCAGTTTAGAGTTCTACACCGGGGAGCTGTTTTTT
many,TRBD1,TRBV29-1,TRBJ2-3,CSVALDRGPDTQYF,TGCAGCGTTGCCCTAGACAGGGGACCAGATACGCAGTATTTT
.,TRBD1,TRBV2,TRBJ2-3,CASIVGTGASDTQYF,TGTGCCAGCATAGTTGGGACAGGGGCATCCGATACGCAGTATTTT
many,TRBD2,TRBV28,TRBJ2-7,CASSLEGMGGLREQYF,TGTGCCAGCAGTTTAGAAGGAATGGGGGGGTTGCGCGAGCAGTACTTC
.,.,TRBV29-1,TRBJ2-7,CSVFQGLSYEQYF,TGCAGCGTTTTCCAGGGCCTCTCCTACGAGCAGTACTTC
.,.,TRBV2,TRBJ2-5,CASSEGARETRYF,TGTGCCAGCAGTGAAGGGGCACGGGAGACCCGGTACTTC
.,.,TRBV6-6,TRBJ1-1,CASSARQVGWAFF,TGTGCCAGCAGTGCCCGACAGGTTGGGTGGGCTTTCTTT
many,TRBD2,TRBV20-1,TRBJ2-5,CSATRTSQETQYF,TGCAGTGCTACCCGGACTAGCCAAGAGACCCAGTACTTC
many,.,TRBV2,TRBJ2-5,CASSESRGSRETQYF,TGTGCCAGCAGCGAGAGCAGGGGATCGCGGGAGACCCAGTACTTC
many,TRBD1,TRBV20-1,TRBJ1-5,CSASGQGEYQPQHF,TGCAGTGCCTCGGGACAGGGAGAATACCAGCCCCAGCATTTT
.,.,TRBV2,TRBJ1-5,CASSEYGGNQPQHF,TGTGCCAGCAGTGAATATGGGGGAAATCAGCCCCAGCATTTT
few,TRBD1,TRBV7-2,TRBJ2-1,CASSPGTGNHNEQFF,TGTGCCAGCAGCCCAGGGACAGGGAACCACAATGAGCAGTTCTTC
.,.,TRBV7-3,TRBJ2-3,CASSLTREDTQYF,TGTGCCAGCAGCTTAACGAGGGAGGATACGCAGTATTTT
.,TRBD1,TRBV3-1,TRBJ1-1,CASSQTPGTGNTEAFF,TGTGCCAGCAGCCAAACTCCCGGGACAGGGAACACTGAAGCTTTCTTT
few,.,TRBV20-1,TRBJ2-3,CSARVRSGTTDTQYF,TGCAGTGCTAGAGTCAGATCGGGGACCACAGATACGCAGTATTTT
.,.,TRBV5-1,TRBJ1-2,CASSSQRTGASYGYTF,TGCGCCAGCAGCTCCCAGAGAACGGGGGCGAGCTATGGCTACACCTTC
.,TRBD1,TRBV20-1,TRBJ1-2,CSARERRLQGPYGYTF,TGCAGTGCTAGAGAGAGGCGCCTACAGGGGCCCTATGGCTACACCTTC
few,.,TRBV29-1,TRBJ2-1,CGVEDPGYNEQFF,TGCGGCGTTGAAGATCCGGGTTACAATGAGCAGTTCTTC
many,TRBD1,TRBV5-1,TRBJ2-7,CASSIGQGPAYEQYF,TGCGCCAGCAGCATTGGACAGGGGCCAGCCTACGAGCAGTACTTC
many,.,TRBV18,TRBJ2-1,CASSPMTREQFF,TGTGCCAGCTCACCGATGACAAGGGAGCAGTTCTTC
.,.,TRBV24-1,TRBJ1-1,CATSVGDTEAFF,TGTGCCACCAGCGTGGGGGACACTGAAGCTTTCTTT
.,TRBD1,TRBV30,TRBJ1-2,CAWSSTDRAWSYTF,TGTGCCTGGAGTTCCACCGACAGGGCCTGGAGCTACACCTTC
many,.,TRBV7-2,TRBJ2-7,CASSLGSREGWYYEQYF,TGTGCCAGCAGCTTAGGTTCAAGGGAAGGATGGTACTACGAGCAGTACTTC
.,.,TRBV12-3/TRBV12-4,TRBJ1-2,CASTLSENAGYTF,TGTGCCAGCACCCTCTCGGAGAATGCTGGCTACACCTTC
many,.,TRBV12-3/TRBV12-4,TRBJ2-1,CASSLEGVGQFF,TGTGCCAGCAGTTTAGAAGGGGTAGGGCAGTTCTTC
many,.,TRBV6-5,TRBJ2-7,CASSYTGGLRLTYEQYF,TGTGCCAGCAGTTACACTGGGGGCCTACGCCTGACCTACGAGCAGTACTTC
.,TRBD1,TRBV12-3/TRBV12-4,TRBJ1-3,CASTLMTGKLDTIYF,TGTGCCAGCACCCTAATGACAGGGAAGTTGGACACCATATATTTT
few,.,TRBV3-1,TRBJ2-5,CASSPQVGVETQYF,TGTGCCAGCAGCCCCCAAGTTGGGGTAGAGACCCAGTACTTC
.,.,TRBV5-5,TRBJ1-1,CASSFRDNKGTTEAFF,TGTGCCAGCAGCTTCCGGGACAACAAGGGTACCACTGAAGCTTTCTTT
.,.,TRBV5-5,TRBJ1-1,CVSSLEGGNTEAFF,TGTGTCAGCAGCTTGGAAGGGGGGAACACTGAAGCTTTCTTT
few,TRBD2,TRBV4-1,TRBJ2-1,CASSQEGLAGGSSSYNEQFF,TGCGCCAGCAGCCAAGAGGGTCTAGCGGGGGGTTCTAGCTCCTACAATGAGCAGTTCTTC
.,.,TRBV12-3/TRBV12-4,TRBJ1-2,CASSLGQQGYTF,TGTGCCAGCAGTTTAGGACAGCAGGGCTACACCTTC
.,.,TRBV4-1,TRBJ1-1,CASSQGMALNTEAFF,TGCGCCAGCAGCCAAGGTATGGCCTTGAACACTGAAGCTTTCTTT
.,TRBD1,TRBV9,TRBJ2-5,CASSVDVPGQGRETQYF,TGTGCCAGCAGCGTAGATGTTCCGGGACAGGGGAGAGAGACCCAGTACTTC
many,.,TRBV20-1,TRBJ2-7,CSALDQGVQYF,TGCAGTGCTCTAGATCAGGGAGTTCAGTACTTC
.,.,TRBV29-1,TRBJ1-4,CSVETEGWEKLFF,TGCAGCGTTGAGACGGAGGGATGGGAAAAACTGTTTTTT
few,TRBD1,TRBV13,TRBJ1-2,CASSIDTGGNGYTF,TGTGCCAGCAGCATAGACACAGGGGGTAATGGCTACACCTTC
few,.,TRBV28,TRBJ2-7,CASRGGTELYEQYF,TGTGCCAGCCGAGGCGGGACAGAACTATACGAGCAGTACTTC
.,TRBD2,TRBV27,TRBJ2-3,CAGSLSLAGRADTQYF,TGTGCCGGCAGTTTATCTCTAGCGGGGCGCGCAGATACGCAGTATTTT
few,.,TRBV4-3,TRBJ2-2,CASSHFPGELFF,TGCGCCAGCAGCCACTTCCCCGGGGAGCTGTTTTTT
.,.,TRBV7-2,TRBJ2-7,CASSSNPGSTQQYF,TGTGCCAGCAGCTCAAACCCGGGATCCACCCAGCAGTACTTC
many,TRBD2,TRBV4-3,TRBJ2-5,CASSPTSGGWGETQYF,TGCGCCAGCAGCCCCACTAGCGGGGGATGGGGAGAGACCCAGTACTTC
once,.,TRBV20-1,TRBJ1-1,CSARGPSAFVFF,TGCAGTGCTAGAGGTCCCTCAGCGTTCGTTTTCTTT
few,TRBD2,TRBV10-3,TRBJ2-5,CAISVGGGAETQYF,TGTGCCATCAGTGTCGGGGGAGGGGCAGAGACCCAGTACTTC
.,.,TRBV6-2/TRBV6-3,TRBJ2-7,CASSYSAGYEQDF,TGTGCCAGCAGTTACTCGGCAGGTTACGAGCAGGACTTC
.,.,TRBV18,TRBJ1-6,CASSTTETGSRVLHF,TGTGCCAGCTCCACGACGGAGACGGGGAGTCGAGTCCTCCACTTT
.,TRBD2,TRBV29-1,TRBJ2-1,CSVEGRLAGGGSYNEQFF,TGCAGCGTTGAAGGTCGTCTAGCGGGAGGGGGATCTTACAATGAGCAGTTCTTC
.,.,TRBV12-3/TRBV12-4,TRBJ1-2,CATTPSPPNYGYTF,TGTGCCACCACGCCTAGTCCTCCTAACTATGGCTACACCTTC
few,.,TRBV5-5,TRBJ2-3,CASSLELAPDTQYF,TGTGCCAGCAGCTTGGAACTAGCCCCAGATACGCAGTATTTT
.,TRBD1,TRBV28,TRBJ2-1,CASKDRADEQFF,TGTGCCAGCAAGGACAGGGCGGATGAGCAGTTCTTC
.,TRBD2,TRBV20-1,TRBJ2-3,CSARVAGGPDTQYF,TGCAGTGCTAGAGTGGCGGGGGGGCCAGATACGCAGTATTTT
.,TRBD1,TRBV20-1,TRBJ1-2,CSASTQTGANYGYTF,TGCAGTGCTTCTACACAAACAGGGGCTAACTATGGCTACACCTTC